This T cell receptor (beta chain) was sequenced for a study of blood T cell repertoires in COVID-19 (dated by TCRdb to 2018 to 2020). At the level of the whole study: The collaborator samples originated in the United States, Italy and Spain and spanned the acute and convalescent phases of COVID-19. Sample metadata almost always included a de-identified subject ID, COVID-19 status, age in years and sex. The dataset comprised deeply sampled blood TCRbeta repertoires from subjects exposed to, actively infected with, or recovered from COVID-19. Samples came from the ongoing ImmuneRACE study (first 160 participants) plus 1,254 subjects from 6 global collaborators. HLA class I and class II types, where available, came from metadata supplied by the sample provider rather than from assay-based typing. The prospective study material was composed of cDNA or gDNA derived from T cells, B-cell-depleted T cells, or PBMCs. The repertoires were released in a freely available public database meant as a resource for research on the immune response to SARS-CoV-2.

In the prospective study, participants were roughly 18 to 100 years old, resided in about two dozen geographic areas of the United States, and were enrolled through a virtual design. Cohort assignment in the prospective study relied on participant-reported clinical history from a screening survey and a study questionnaire. Recovered participants in ImmuneRACE Cohort 3 were defined by two consecutive negative NP/OP PCR tests, clearance by a healthcare professional, or resolution of symptoms. In the prospective study, whole blood, serum and a nasopharyngeal or oropharyngeal swab were collected from each participant by mobile phlebotomists. Prospective study participants could optionally give additional blood draws and questionnaires over a roughly two-month period. Before DNA extraction, prospective study blood samples were shipped either frozen or at room temperature. TCRbeta CDR3 regions were amplified from genomic DNA using the immunoSEQ Assay, a bias-controlled multiplex PCR. As for how the authors treated the data: The number of nucleated cells in each sample was estimated from the amplification of reference gene primers within the assay. To quantify the absolute abundance of each unique TCRbeta CDR3 rearrangement, sequence reads were collapsed and filtered. Productive Simpson clonality was computed per sample as the square root of Simpson's diversity index over productive rearrangements. TCRdb provides this immuneACCESS table in a form limited to in-frame rearrangements. Some clones are lacking; in checked studies, under half of them reflect an unresolved V gene, and why the rest are absent is not known. V, J and clone size reflect that table, while D and trimming were determined from the DNA. Recorded for this sample are 140,000 to 150,000 clones; about 89% of them occurred a single time. The top ten constitute about 10% of the sample.

As to this clone: Its antigen has not been determined. Within one base of it there is no much larger clone, and no base qualities were kept.

Broad study findings and their caveats: How much clinical and demographic metadata was included differed by source and by participant, and the metadata was provided uncurated.

V is reduced by 3 bases and J by 1 base, leaving a spacing of 9 bases between them. The CDR3 starts with the cysteine, ends with the phenylalanine, and has 14 residues. Just CDR3 DNA is preserved here, 42 bases in frame from base 1. Taken from the germline V gene, the CDR1 and CDR2 loops are SGHAT and FQNNGV. The specimen was PBMCs or T cells enriched from blood (not recorded which). This sequence originates from a man in his sixties who had recovered from COVID-19. Recombination connected TRBV11-2 to TRBJ1-1; too little of a D gene remains to name it. The CDR3 region has the sequence CASSLQAGNTEAFF. The nucleotide sequence reads as follows: TGTGCCAGCAGCTTGCAGGCAGGGAACACTGAAGCTTTCTTT.